This TCR beta chain was sequenced during a study of beta chain features in type 1 diabetes. Germline V lookup: CDR1 MGHRA, CDR2 YSYEKL. The CDR3 totals 14 residues. Deletions cut 5 bases from V and 4 bases from J, with 11 bases between. Averaging about 116 mL, one heparinised blood draw came from each individual donor. All of the isolated RNA was reverse transcribed, so expressed TCRB transcripts were sequenced. Method: immunoSEQ multiplex PCR; TCRdb's copy keeps in-frame clones and lacks some. In the table there are 390,000 or so clones, approximately 15% of which are singletons. The chain joins TRBV4-1 to TRBJ1-4; D is possibly TRBD1 (5 bases). This clonotype was obtained from a man aged 25-40 years in good health. The sample was naive CD4+ T cells from blood. As DNA, the CDR3 is TGCGCCAGCAGCGGACAAGCTGTTAATGAAAAACTGTTTTTT. Protein product: CASSGQAVNEKLFF.